This entry lists 10 T cell receptor beta chains sequenced from one sample in a study of blood T cell repertoires in COVID-19 (dated by TCRdb to the early 2020s). The library was generated by the immunoSEQ multiplex PCR assay. Entries here come from immuneACCESS through TCRdb and include only in-frame sequences with V and J called. Some clones fail to appear in such tables; in the studies checked, an unresolved V gene covers under half of the shortfall, and the cause of the remainder is unknown. The sample includes approximately 200,000 clones, with about 83% observed a single time. Together, the top ten hold around 8.6% of the sample. The sample was PBMCs or T cells enriched from blood (not recorded which). The receptor set was obtained from a woman aged 25 to 45 who had recovered from COVID-19.

V is TRBV6-5 and J is TRBJ2-5; TRBD2 agrees at 8 bases. Germline V gene lookup returns CDR1 MNHEY and CDR2 SVGAGI. This CDR3 is 13 amino acids long. The V and J ends lost 10 bases and 5 bases, in that order; junction bases with no gene match: 9. The CDR3 sequence is CATMGLGMETQYF. The CDR3 bases are TGTGCCACTATGGGACTAGGCATGGAGACCCAGTACTTC.

The V gene is TRBV7-3, the J gene TRBJ2-1; 10 bases are a match to TRBD1. CDR3 length: 16 amino acids. The germline CDR1 and CDR2 sequences are SGHTA and FQGTGA. V lost 0 bases, J lost 8 bases, and 7 bases stayed unmatched. The CDR3 loop is CASSLTTGGYLDEQFF. CDR3 bases: TGTGCCAGCAGCTTAACGACAGGGGGCTACTTGGATGAGCAGTTCTTC. Full variable domain (outside the CDR3, taken from reference TRBV7-3 and TRBJ2-1): GAGVSQTPSNKVTEKGKYVELRCDPISGHTALYWYRQSLGQGPEFLIYFQGTGAADDSGLPNDRFFAVRPEGSVSTLKIQRTERGDSAVYLCASSLTTGGYLDEQFFGPGTRLTVL.

The chain recombines TRBV19 with TRBJ1-5, with a tentative D call TRBD1 (6 bases). With 2 bases removed from V and 3 bases from J, the gap between germline ends came to 17 bases. CDR3 length: 17 residues. Germline V gene sequence: CDR1 LNHDA, CDR2 SQIVND (reference sequence). The CDR3 reads CASSISSQGSFNQPQHF. CDR3 nucleotide sequence: TGTGCCAGTAGTATAAGTAGTCAGGGGAGTTTCAATCAGCCCCAGCATTTT.

Here the CDR3 reads CASSKLADLSYNEQFF. The CDR3 DNA reads TGTGCCAGTAGTAAACTAGCGGACCTCTCCTACAATGAGCAGTTCTTC. V and J are TRBV19 and TRBJ2-1; TRBD2 aligns across 8 bases. The germline V gene encodes CDR1 LNHDA and CDR2 SQIVND (reference sequence). The CDR3 length is 16 residues. V gave up 4 bases and J gave up 0 bases; unmatched junction bases: 5. The full variable domain, in which reference TRBV19 and TRBJ2-1 provide the parts outside the CDR3, is DGGITQSPKYLFRKEGQNVTLSCEQNLNHDAMYWYRQDPGQGLRLIYYSQIVNDFQKGDIAEGYSVSREKKESFPLTVTSAQKNPTAFYLCASSKLADLSYNEQFFGPGTRLTVL.

The chain combines TRBV27 with TRBJ1-2; 9 bases map to TRBD1. After removal of 5 bases from V and 7 bases from J, the junction contained 5 bases not matched to a gene. Germline lookup yields CDR1 MNHEY and CDR2 SMNVEV (reference sequence). This CDR3 spans 13 amino acids. CDR3 sequence (DNA): TGTGCCAGCAGTGGGGACAGGGTCTCTGGCTACACCTTC. Its translation is CASSGDRVSGYTF.

This clone appeared once. The V call is TRBV3-1 (or the pseudogene TRBV3-2), the J call TRBJ2-7; TRBD1 agrees at 9 bases. The CDR3 length is 16 residues. Germline V gene data show CDR1 as LGHDT and CDR2 as YNNKEL (reference sequence). The trim removed 5 bases at V and 5 bases at J, leaving 13 bases unmatched. The CDR3 nucleotides read TGTGCCAGCAGCAGCACGACCGGGACAGGGAGAGACGAGCAGTACTTC. Amino acids: CASSSTTGTGRDEQYF.

The chain recombines TRBV24-1 with TRBJ2-1; TRBD2 agrees at 8 bases. V shed 9 bases, J shed 6 bases, and the junction held 3 bases outside the gene matches. Germline-derived CDR1 and CDR2 are KGHDR and SFDVKD. This CDR3 is built from 12 residues. The CDR3 nucleotides read TGTGCCACCGCTGCGGGGGGCAATGAGCAGTTCTTC. Translation: CATAAGGNEQFF.

The CDR3 protein is CASSSIRDRGRLNGYTF. CDR3 nucleotide sequence: TGTGCCAGCAGTAGCATCCGGGACAGGGGGCGGTTAAATGGCTACACCTTC. The rearrangement links TRBV28 to TRBJ1-2; 12 bases line up with TRBD1. Germline V CDR1 and CDR2: MDHEN, SYDVKM. Germline trimming cut 5 bases from V and 6 bases from J; bases unmatched to any gene: 13. The CDR3 totals 17 residues.

V usage is TRBV7-8 and J usage is TRBJ1-3; no firm D call. V was trimmed by 1 base and J by 3 bases, leaving 7 bases between them. Germline-derived CDR1 and CDR2 are SGHVS and FQNEAQ. This CDR3 is 14 amino acids long. CDR3 protein: CASSLVTVGNTIYF. In DNA, the CDR3 is TGTGCCAGCAGCTTAGTTACGGTTGGAAACACCATATATTTT.

V gene TRBV6-2 or TRBV6-3 combines with J gene TRBJ2-2; 8 nucleotides align to TRBD2. This CDR3 contains 15 residues. V trimming: 6 bases; J trimming: 3 bases; junction bases outside the gene matches: 6. Per the germline V gene, CDR1 is MNHEY and CDR2 is SVGEGT. The CDR3 here is CASSPGLDHTGELFF. DNA for the CDR3: TGTGCCAGCAGCCCGGGACTAGACCACACCGGGGAGCTGTTTTTT.